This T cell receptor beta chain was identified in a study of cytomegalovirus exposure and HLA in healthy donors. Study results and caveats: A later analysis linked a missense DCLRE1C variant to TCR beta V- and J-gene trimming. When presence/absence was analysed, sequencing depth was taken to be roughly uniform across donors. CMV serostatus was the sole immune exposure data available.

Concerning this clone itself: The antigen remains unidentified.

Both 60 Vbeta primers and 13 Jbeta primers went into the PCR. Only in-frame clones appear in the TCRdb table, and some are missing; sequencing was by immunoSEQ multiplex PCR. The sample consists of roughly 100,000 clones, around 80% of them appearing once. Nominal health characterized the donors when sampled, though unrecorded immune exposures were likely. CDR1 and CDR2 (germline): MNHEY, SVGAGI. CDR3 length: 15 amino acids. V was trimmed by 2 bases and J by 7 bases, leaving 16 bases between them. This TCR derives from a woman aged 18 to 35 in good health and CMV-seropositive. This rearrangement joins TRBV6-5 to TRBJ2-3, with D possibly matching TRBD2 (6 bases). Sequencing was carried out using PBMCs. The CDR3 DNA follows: TGTGCCAGCAGTTACGGTTTGGAGGGCTCGTATACGCAGTATTTT. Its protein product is CASSYGLEGSYTQYF.